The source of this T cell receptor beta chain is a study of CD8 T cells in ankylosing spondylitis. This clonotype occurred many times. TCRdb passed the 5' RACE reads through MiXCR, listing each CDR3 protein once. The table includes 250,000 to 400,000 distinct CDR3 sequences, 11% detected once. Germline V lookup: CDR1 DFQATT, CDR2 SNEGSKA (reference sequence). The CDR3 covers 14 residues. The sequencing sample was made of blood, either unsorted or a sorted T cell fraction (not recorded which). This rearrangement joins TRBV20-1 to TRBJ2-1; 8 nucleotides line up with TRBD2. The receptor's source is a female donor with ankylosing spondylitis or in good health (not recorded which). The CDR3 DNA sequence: TGCGAGGCAGCGGGGGAAGCATCCCACAATGAGCAGTTCTTC. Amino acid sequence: CEAAGEASHNEQFF.